This T cell receptor (beta chain) appears in the sequencing data of a study of sequential checkpoint blockade in melanoma. The treatment is: randomized to nivolumab then ipilimumab (arm A) or the reverse (arm B). A few counts support this clone. Its antigen remains unknown. V shed 2 bases and J 3 bases; nucleotides not matched to a gene: 6. Germline CDR1 MDHEN, CDR2 SYDVKM. The CDR3 is 17 residues long. Clones were read by immunoSEQ multiplex PCR, and TCRdb kept only the in-frame ones, dropping some. Of approximately 2,300 clones in the sample, roughly 24% were seen once. Study results and limitations: In arm A, pretreatment tumor clonality was associated with response. Tumor T-cell fraction and clonality correlated with PD-L1 and CD8+ counts.

The chain carries TRBV28 and TRBJ1-4; 10 bases map to TRBD1. Here the sequenced sample was tumor tissue (inferred from file names), taken from a patient given nivolumab and ipilimumab in sequence. This sequence was found in a human donor with melanoma. DNA of the CDR3: TGTGCCAGCAGTTTAGGACAGGGGGTTATGGCTAATGAAAAACTGTTTTTT. Encoded protein: CASSLGQGVMANEKLFF.